This record looks at one TCR beta chain sequence and its context. This clone was detected only a few times. What antigen it recognizes has not been identified. Nothing much larger sits one base from this clone, and base qualities are not available. The data were obtained in a study of T cell responses to AZD1222 COVID-19 vaccine (dated by TCRdb to the early 2020s). Background for the entire study: TCR sequencing covered about 230 trial participants: around 210 given two doses of AZD1222 and 26 given two doses of MenACWY control vaccine. Enrollment into the trials was organized by age into subgroups of 18-55, 56-69 and 70-plus years, and those subgroups contained roughly 140, 27 and 60 TCR-sequenced participants, respectively.

Reading the label with the study, this specimen's time point is: baseline before first vaccination. Reading the label with the study, this specimen's treatment or condition is: meningococcal conjugate vaccine given as trial control. Samples from vaccinated people were obtained from the UK trials COV001 and COV002, which included a single-blind randomized controlled phase 2/3 trial of AZD1222 (ChAdOx1 nCoV-19) in healthy adults. For TCRbeta chain sequencing, PBMC samples were collected from trial participants at day 0 and at day 28 after the second dose. The CDR3 regions of human TCRbeta chains were subjected to immunosequencing. Per the original workflow: Repertoire TCRs were matched against a reference library of SARS-CoV-2-specific TCRs generated with the MIRA antigen-specificity platform. Breadth was defined as the fraction of unique TCRs that were SARS-CoV-2-associated, and depth was defined as the fraction of total T cells that were SARS-CoV-2-associated. Each spike-specific TCR was assigned to its reactive spike region and to a CD4 or CD8 class using the MIRA data. Log10-transformed breadth and depth values were compared by one-way ANOVA with Sidak's multiple comparisons tests. Entries here come from immuneACCESS through TCRdb and include only in-frame sequences with V and J called. Some clones fail to appear in such tables; in the studies checked, an unresolved V gene covers under half of the shortfall, and the cause of the remainder is unknown. V and J calls plus clone size are reproduced from that table; the DNA served to infer D and trimming. For this sample there are tens of thousands of clones; about 93% appear just once. The ten most abundant clones make up less than 5.5% of the sample.

CDR1 and CDR2 are drawn from the germline V gene: SGDLS, YYNGEE. From the cysteine up to the phenylalanine, the CDR3 has a length of 14 residues. The CDR3 DNA has 42 bases and is translated from base 1. Trimming at the junction amounts to 3 bases on V and 5 bases on J, and the germline ends lie 12 bases apart. What the research found in general, with its limitations: In the small 56-69-year group, the increase in depth fell short of significance, most likely because of low power. Spike-specific TCR breadth and depth rose significantly after two AZD1222 doses compared with day 0 and with MenACWY recipients. Participants were mostly white British, with more females than males. The authors suggested clonal diversity may have been underestimated. Epitopes outside the regions mutated in the B.1.351 and B.1.1.7 variants were reportedly recognized by nearly half of the unique spike-specific TCRs. No day 14 peak-response samples were available, so repertoires were characterized only after the peak T cell response. Vaccine-associated CD4 TCRs spanned the whole spike protein, with dominant responses in regions 160-218 and 743-854. Conclusions about previously exposed vaccinees are limited, since just a handful of AZD1222 recipients were seropositive for SARS-CoV-2 at baseline.

This specimen was peripheral blood, taken on day 0 of MenACWY control vaccination. The chain links TRBV9 with TRBJ2-1; tentative D gene TRBD1, with 5 bases matching. This TCR came from an adult in good health. The DNA is as follows: TGTGCCAGCAGCGCCCTGCTGACAGACAATGAGCAGTTCTTC. Translated, this gives CASSALLTDNEQFF.